The present T cell receptor beta chain was sequenced within a study of cytomegalovirus exposure and HLA in healthy donors. CDR3 length equals 15 residues. Trimming pared 7 bases from V and 0 bases from J, leaving 13 bases between. In germline, CDR1 is SNHLY, CDR2 FYNNEI. Only a few counts were recorded for this clone. Profiled with immunoSEQ multiplex PCR; TCRdb holds only in-frame clones, not every one. The sample holds 150,000 or so clones; approximately 86% are singletons and the top ten take about 22%. Sequencing input: PBMCs. The clonotype originates from a man between 18 and 35 years old in good health and CMV-seropositive. J is TRBJ1-3 and V is TRBV2; possible D gene TRBD1, 5 bases. The CDR3 reads CASTRGKGSGNTIYF. The CDR3 DNA reads as TGTGCCAGCACCCGGGGGAAAGGCTCTGGAAACACCATATATTTT.